One T cell receptor beta chain is described in this entry. V lost 3 bases to trimming and J lost 14 bases, with 17 bases between them. Germline CDR1 MGHRA, CDR2 YSYEKL. This CDR3 region has 13 residues. These data belong to a study of cytomegalovirus exposure and HLA in healthy donors. Both 60 Vbeta primers and 13 Jbeta primers went into the PCR. Assay used: immunoSEQ multiplex PCR; TCRdb lists only in-frame clones, some missing. The data show about 130,000 clones, around two thirds seen once. Sequencing was carried out using PBMCs. The V gene is TRBV4-1, the J gene TRBJ2-4, with a tentative D call TRBD1 (6 bases). This TCR derives from a man aged 60-69 years in good health and CMV-seropositive. In nucleotides, the CDR3 is TGCGCCAGCAGCCAGAACCCTTGGACAGCGGAGTACTTC. Translation: CASSQNPWTAEYF.